The 29 T cell receptor beta chains listed next were all sequenced from one sample in a study of blood T cells in healthy people across ages. A sample-barcoded 5' primer and a J-beta primer mix were used in a second PCR of roughly 7 to 11 cycles. From the 5' RACE reads, TCRdb called clonotypes with MiXCR, one entry per CDR3 protein. Found here are around 780,000 distinct CDR3 sequences, under 30% of them singletons; the top ten hold about 2.9%. These data also featured in a second study, about T cells of mothers and their children.

Sequencing input: blood. The receptors were gathered from a boy aged 10-17 years in good health.

V and J are TRBV20-1 and TRBJ2-3; possibly TRBD1 or TRBD2 for D (5 bases each). V was shortened by 2 bases and J by 2 bases, with 11 bases between the two germline ends. Germline V gene sequence: CDR1 DFQATT, CDR2 SNEGSKA (reference sequence). The CDR3 totals 14 residues. The CDR3 reads CSARIRDLTDTQYF. Here the CDR3 DNA reads TGCAGTGCTAGAATCCGGGACCTCACAGATACGCAGTATTTT.

The V gene is TRBV20-1, the J gene TRBJ2-7; unclear D gene. The CDR3 runs to 15 residues. The germline gives CDR1 DFQATT, CDR2 SNEGSKA (reference sequence). The V end lost 5 bases, the J end lost 2 bases, and 19 bases lay between the germline ends. The CDR3 here is CSALKPFNNPYEQYF. Written as DNA, the CDR3 is TGCAGTGCTCTTAAGCCATTTAACAACCCCTACGAGCAGTACTTC.

This clonotype was observed a handful of times. The V and J genes are TRBV5-1 and TRBJ2-5; TRBD2 aligns across 13 bases. The DNA end favors TRBJ2-1, so the J call may be wrong. The CDR3 runs to 14 residues. Germline lookup yields CDR1 SGHRS and CDR2 YFSETQ. CDR3 loop: CASSSGLAGAEQFF. The CDR3 DNA sequence: TGCGCCAGCAGCTCCGGACTAGCGGGGGCCGAGCAGTTCTTC.

The genes are TRBV18 and TRBJ2-1; no clear D. Germline lookup yields CDR1 KGHSH and CDR2 LQKENI. CDR3 length: 14 residues. The V gene lost 3 bases and the J gene lost 1 base, with 7 bases spanning the gap. CDR3 amino acids: CASSPSVSYNEQFF. In DNA form, the CDR3 reads TGTGCCAGCTCACCCAGCGTATCCTACAATGAGCAGTTCTTC.

In DNA, the CDR3 is TGTGCCAGCAGTTCCTCCGGTGTAGCGGGGCCTCATAGCACAGATACGCAGTATTTT. It is translated as CASSSSGVAGPHSTDTQYF. The V call is TRBV12-3 or TRBV12-4, the J call TRBJ2-3; 8 nucleotides match TRBD2. V was clipped by 4 bases and J by 0 bases; unmatched bases: 15. The CDR3 consists of 19 residues.

The chain is built from TRBV12-3 or TRBV12-4 and TRBJ1-4; D unclear. The CDR3 spans 14 residues. Trimming shortened V by 7 bases and J by 3 bases, and 12 bases separated the two germline ends. The CDR3 spells CASTRASANEKLFF. The DNA for the CDR3 is TGTGCCAGCACCCGTGCTTCGGCTAATGAAAAACTGTTTTTT.

This chain joins TRBV6-1 and TRBJ2-1, with 8 bases identical to TRBD2. Germline V lookup: CDR1 MNHNS, CDR2 SASEGT. This CDR3 region has 15 residues. V shed 7 bases and J 7 bases; nucleotides not matched to a gene: 12. As DNA, the CDR3 is TGTGCCAGCAATAGACTAGCGTTATCAGGGAATGAGCAGTTCTTC. Translation: CASNRLALSGNEQFF.

This clonotype came up a few times. This chain joins TRBV18 and TRBJ2-5; D is perhaps TRBD2 (5 bases). The CDR3 loop spans 13 amino acids. Trimming pared 2 bases from V and 9 bases from J, leaving 13 bases between. CDR1 KGHSH and CDR2 LQKENI come from the germline V gene. The CDR3 sequence: CASSPRGNAAQYF. In DNA form, the CDR3 reads TGTGCCAGCTCACCAAGAGGGAACGCCGCCCAGTACTTC. The variable domain in full, with the rest retrieved from reference TRBV18 and TRBJ2-5, is NAGVMQNPRHLVRRRGQEARLRCSPMKGHSHVYWYRQLPEEGLKFMVYLQKENIIDESGMPKERFSAEFPKEGPSILRIQQVVRGDSAAYFCASSPRGNAAQYFGPGTRLLVL.

V gene TRBV29-1 combines with J gene TRBJ1-2, with D possibly matching TRBD1 (6 bases). Per germline, CDR1 SQVTM and CDR2 ANQGSEA. The CDR3 is 17 residues long. With 3 bases removed from V and 12 bases from J, the gap between germline ends came to 32 bases. This chain's CDR3 is CSVDRSLTGPPEGGHTF. The CDR3 DNA is TGCAGCGTTGACCGATCTCTGACAGGCCCTCCTGAAGGAGGCCACACCTTC.

The CDR3 DNA reads TGTGCCATCGCGAAAGGGACTAGCGGGATTTACGAGCAGTACTTC. Translating gives CAIAKGTSGIYEQYF. This chain connects TRBV10-3 to TRBJ2-7; 13 bases align to TRBD2. CDR1 and CDR2 (germline): ENHRY, SYGVKD. Trimming at V came to 8 bases and at J to 4 bases, leaving 8 bases not matched to a gene. The CDR3 is 15 amino acids.

This clonotype was counted a single time. V and J are TRBV6-5 and TRBJ2-6; 7 nucleotides agree with TRBD2. V shed 2 bases and J 0 bases; nucleotides not matched to a gene: 4. This CDR3 has 17 residues. Germline CDR1 is MNHEY and CDR2 is SVGAGI. CDR3 sequence: CASSYGGRGSGANVLTF. Here the CDR3 DNA reads TGTGCCAGCAGTTACGGCGGGAGAGGCTCTGGGGCCAACGTCCTGACTTTC.

V is TRBV30 and J is TRBJ1-4; the D is unclear. The CDR3 spans 13 residues. Per the germline V gene, CDR1 is GTSNPN and CDR2 is SVGIG (reference sequence). Trimming removed 3 bases from V and 4 bases from J, with 9 bases in between. The CDR3 region is CAWRREYNEKLFF. The CDR3 DNA sequence: TGTGCCTGGAGGAGGGAATATAATGAAAAACTGTTTTTT.

The chain has TRBV20-1 and TRBJ2-5; TRBD2 matches 10 bases. J was trimmed by 1 base and V by 6 bases; bases with no gene match: 2. The CDR3 is made up of 13 amino acids. The V gene's germline CDR1 is DFQATT and CDR2 SNEGSKA (reference sequence). The CDR3 here is CSARTSGQETQYF. The CDR3 region has the DNA TGCAGTGCCCGGACTAGCGGCCAAGAGACCCAGTACTTC.

This clonotype was detected only a few times. The V gene is TRBV25-1, the J gene TRBJ1-2, with 8 bases fitting TRBD1. J gave up 6 bases and V 3 bases, and 12 bases lay outside the gene matches. CDR3 length: 16 residues. CDR1 is MGHDK and CDR2 is SYGVNS in the germline V gene. The CDR3 protein is CASSDVGGRGQDGYTF. In DNA, the CDR3 is TGTGCCAGCAGTGATGTAGGGGGCAGGGGGCAGGATGGCTACACCTTC.

This clonotype was observed a few times. The chain uses TRBV5-1 and TRBJ2-1; 10 nucleotides match TRBD2. Germline V gene lookup returns CDR1 SGHRS and CDR2 YFSETQ. This CDR3 region has 16 residues. V shed 0 bases, J shed 8 bases, and the junction held 8 bases outside the gene matches. As DNA, the CDR3 is TGCGCCAGCAGCTTGGAGGCTAGCGGGGGTTCGGATGAGCAGTTCTTC. Translated, it gives CASSLEASGGSDEQFF.

The sample holds one count of this clonotype. The chain carries TRBV29-1 and TRBJ1-2; TRBD1 matches 8 bases. V was pared by 6 bases and J by 5 bases, with 11 bases of the junction left unmatched. There are 14 residues in the CDR3. Germline V lookup: CDR1 SQVTM, CDR2 ANQGSEA. CDR3: CSVGTGQMGYGYTF. DNA for the CDR3: TGCAGCGTGGGGACAGGACAGATGGGGTATGGCTACACCTTC. Variable domain in full (rest from reference TRBV29-1 and TRBJ1-2): SAVISQKPSRDICQRGTSLTIQCQVDSQVTMMFWYRQQPGQSLTLIATANQGSEATYESGFVIDKFPISRPNLTFSTLTVSNMSPEDSSIYLCSVGTGQMGYGYTFGSGTRLTVV.

V and J are TRBV6-1 and TRBJ1-2; D gene ambiguous. Trimming cost V 6 bases and J 8 bases, with 13 bases left between them. The CDR3 runs to 12 residues. From germline, CDR1 is MNHNS and CDR2 SASEGT. CDR3 sequence: CASSLIGGGYTF. The CDR3 coding sequence is TGTGCCAGCAGCCTCATTGGAGGCGGCTACACCTTC.

This clonotype was counted between two and nine times. The junction departs from germline at one end; a sequencing error may be responsible. The CDR3 spells CAGSHGRGPSGANVLTF. The CDR3, as DNA: TGCGCCGGCAGCCATGGGCGGGGGCCCTCTGGGGCCAACGTCCTGACTTTC. The chain couples TRBV4-1 to TRBJ2-6, with D perhaps matching TRBD2 (7 bases). CDR1 is MGHRA, CDR2 YSYEKL, per germline. The CDR3 spans 17 residues.

The rearrangement uses TRBV18 and TRBJ2-7, with 9 bases aligning to TRBD1. From germline, CDR1 is KGHSH and CDR2 LQKENI. The CDR3 covers 14 residues. The junction had 1 base not matched to a gene; V was cut back by 4 bases and J by 0 bases. The CDR3 DNA reads TGTGCCAGCTCACGGGACAGGGTCTCCTACGAGCAGTACTTC. This encodes CASSRDRVSYEQYF.

This clonotype was seen only a few times. The J gene is TRBJ2-2, the V gene TRBV28; 7 nucleotides agree with TRBD1. This CDR3 has 16 residues. Germline CDR1 MDHEN, CDR2 SYDVKM. The V segment lost 11 bases and the J segment 5 bases; nucleotides outside the gene matches: 17. CDR3 nucleotides: TGTGCCGGCTTTGACAGGGACCAGACAAGGACCGGGGAGCTGTTTTTT. Amino acid sequence: CAGFDRDQTRTGELFF.

A few counts support this clonotype. This rearrangement joins TRBV5-1 to TRBJ2-2; no firm D call. Germline V gives CDR1 SGHRS, CDR2 YFSETQ. CDR3 size: 13 residues. Trimming took 4 bases from V and 1 from J, leaving 5 bases between them. The chain's CDR3 is CASSQWNTGELFF. CDR3 DNA sequence: TGCGCCAGCAGCCAGTGGAACACCGGGGAGCTGTTTTTT.

Only a few counts were recorded for this clonotype. The gene calls are TRBV5-4 and TRBJ2-5, with 7 bases fitting TRBD2. Germline values: CDR1 SGHNT, CDR2 YYREEE (reference sequence). V was clipped by 4 bases and J by 5 bases; unmatched bases: 11. The CDR3 consists of 15 residues. CDR3 bases: TGTGCCAGCAGCCTGGTGTCTCGCGGGAGCGAGACCCAGTACTTC. Residues: CASSLVSRGSETQYF.

This clonotype was counted only a few times. The chain carries TRBV20-1 and TRBJ2-1, with TRBD2 as a possible D gene (5 bases). This CDR3 has 16 amino acids. Germline V gene data show CDR1 as DFQATT and CDR2 as SNEGSKA (reference sequence). Trimming stripped 0 bases from V and 0 bases from J, with 12 bases between. The CDR3 spells CSARDTEGSSYNEQFF. CDR3 sequence (DNA): TGCAGTGCTAGAGATACCGAGGGTAGCTCCTACAATGAGCAGTTCTTC.

This clonotype turned up a few times. The chain is built from TRBV2 and TRBJ2-1, with 8 bases fitting TRBD1. The end of the DNA is better explained by TRBJ2-5, so the J call may be wrong. The CDR3 extends over 15 amino acids. CDR1 SNHLY and CDR2 FYNNEI come from the germline V gene. The chain's CDR3 is CASSAQGALQETQYF. In DNA form, the CDR3 reads TGTGCCAGCAGTGCCCAGGGGGCGCTTCAAGAGACCCAGTACTTC.

The chain uses TRBV4-3 and TRBJ1-2; no reliable D call. V lost 0 bases and J lost 2, with 10 bases in between. Germline CDR1 and CDR2: LGHNA and YSLEER. The CDR3 covers 15 residues. CDR3 protein: CASSQEPAANYGYTF. The CDR3 coding sequence is TGCGCCAGCAGCCAAGAACCCGCAGCCAACTATGGCTACACCTTC.

This clonotype came up once. The chain has TRBV7-9 and TRBJ1-5, with D unclear. The V end lost 5 bases, the J end lost 6 bases, and 8 bases lay between the germline ends. Per germline, CDR1 SEHNR and CDR2 FQNEAQ (reference sequence). This CDR3 region has 12 residues. The CDR3 reads CASSALSQPQHF. CDR3 nucleotides: TGTGCCAGCAGCGCGCTCAGTCAGCCCCAGCATTTT.

J is TRBJ2-5 and V is TRBV5-1; D is perhaps TRBD2 (6 bases). Germline lookup yields CDR1 SGHRS and CDR2 YFSETQ. The CDR3 runs to 15 residues. With 3 bases removed from V and 5 bases from J, the gap between germline ends came to 17 bases. The CDR3 nucleotides read TGCGCCAGCAGCTGGGGGGACCGGGAGTTGGAGACCCAGTACTTC. It yields the protein CASSWGDRELETQYF. The whole variable domain, filled in from reference TRBV5-1 and TRBJ2-5, reads KAGVTQTPRYLIKTRGQQVTLSCSPISGHRSVSWYQQTPGQGLQFLFEYFSETQRNKGNFPGRFSGRQFSNSRSEMNVSTLELGDSALYLCASSWGDRELETQYFGPGTRLLVL.

This clonotype was picked up one time. V usage is TRBV12-3 or TRBV12-4 and J usage is TRBJ2-3, with a weak D call TRBD2 (6 bases). The CDR3 contains 13 residues. V was pared by 9 bases and J by 2 bases, with 12 bases between. The CDR3 protein is CASQGLPTDTQYF. The CDR3 DNA sequence: TGTGCCAGTCAAGGACTACCCACAGATACGCAGTATTTT.

J is TRBJ2-2 and V is TRBV7-2, with TRBD1 as a possible D gene (6 bases). Looked up from germline, CDR1 is SGHTA and CDR2 is FQGNSA. V was cut by 1 base and J by 3 bases, with 9 bases left in between. The CDR3 runs 15 residues. This CDR3 reads CASSLVQGYTGELFF. The CDR3 nucleotides are TGTGCCAGCAGCTTAGTACAGGGCTACACCGGGGAGCTGTTTTTT.